This T cell receptor beta chain was retrieved from a study of blood T cell repertoires in COVID-19. Whole-study context: From T cells, B-cell-depleted T cells, or PBMCs came the material, which was cDNA or gDNA.

The CDR3 runs to 14 residues. Per germline, CDR1 SGHVS and CDR2 FQNEAQ. Trimming removed 5 bases from V and 7 bases from J, with 15 bases in between. Clones were sequenced by immunoSEQ multiplex PCR, and TCRdb holds only the in-frame ones, with some missing. Of nearly 250,000 clones listed, around 86% are singletons. Individuals drawn from under 30 US areas were roughly 18 to 100 years old. What the recovered Cohort 3 donors had was two negative PCRs, clearance, or symptom resolution. The sequence derives from a woman aged 50 to 65 who had recovered from COVID-19. The chain links TRBV7-8 to TRBJ1-5; D may be TRBD1 (6 bases). The sample comprised PBMCs or T cells enriched from blood (not recorded which). The chain's CDR3 is CASSRDGGTQPQHF. The DNA for the CDR3 is TGTGCCAGCAGCCGAGACGGGGGGACACAGCCCCAGCATTTT.